Only one count was recorded for the clone carrying this TCR beta chain. This sample was taken from a study of cytomegalovirus exposure and HLA in healthy donors. About the study: From approximately 170 million T cells, an earlier analysis saw roughly 110 million unique TCR beta sequences.

Use of 60 Vbeta and 13 Jbeta primers characterized the PCR. This table comes from immunoSEQ multiplex PCR, and its TCRdb copy is limited to in-frame clones, with some not included. The table records 60,000 to 75,000 clones, roughly 74% of them present only once. Trimming removed 5 bases from V and 2 bases from J, with 9 bases in between. CDR1 KGHSH and CDR2 LQKENI come from the germline V gene. The CDR3 is made up of 13 amino acids. This sequence was found in a woman in her thirties in good health and CMV-seropositive. The chain combines TRBV18 with TRBJ2-5; D is unresolved. The source material was PBMCs. DNA for the CDR3: TGTGCCAGCTCATTGGCTGAACAAGAGACCCAGTACTTC. This gives the protein CASSLAEQETQYF. The full variable domain, rest sourced from reference TRBV18 and TRBJ2-5, is NAGVMQNPRHLVRRRGQEARLRCSPMKGHSHVYWYRQLPEEGLKFMVYLQKENIIDESGMPKERFSAEFPKEGPSILRIQQVVRGDSAAYFCASSLAEQETQYFGPGTRLLVL.